The rows below give T cell receptor beta chains drawn from one sample of a study of blood T cells in healthy people across ages. TCRdb re-derived calls from the 5' RACE reads in MiXCR, one entry per CDR3 protein. The profile shows roughly 1.5 million distinct CDR3 sequences, 35% to 45% of them singletons. Sequenced material: blood. The origin of the receptors is a woman between 18 and 30 years old in good health. CDR3s include the opening cysteine and the closing phenylalanine or tryptophan. Each record gives: V gene, D gene, J gene, clone size, CDR3 protein, CDR3 DNA. D genes are given only for firm matches. A clone size is listed for some rows: how often the clone was seen (once, few, many), or a class if it is expanded.

>TRBV27|TRBD2|TRBJ2-3|.
CASGGDVYDTQYF
TGTGCCAGCGGGGGGGACGTCTATGATACGCAGTATTTT
>TRBV4-3|TRBD2|TRBJ2-5|.
CASKTGLAVDNEQYF
TGCGCCAGCAAGACTGGACTAGCGGTGGACAATGAGCAGTACTTC
>TRBV11-2|.|TRBJ1-4|.
CASSLRQSPNEKLFF
TGTGCCAGCAGCTTAAGGCAGTCCCCTAATGAAAAACTGTTTTTT
>TRBV20-1|TRBD2|TRBJ2-1|.
CSASGGLAGGKATASYNEQFF
TGCAGTGCTAGCGGCGGACTAGCGGGAGGTAAGGCCACGGCCTCCTACAATGAGCAGTTCTTC
>TRBV27|.|TRBJ1-2|.
CASSSGPGHYGYTF
TGTGCCAGCAGTTCGGGACCGGGCCACTATGGCTACACCTTC
>TRBV6-6|.|TRBJ2-1|.
CASNAASYEQFF
TGTGCCAGCAACGCTGCTTCCTACGAGCAGTTCTTC
>TRBV29-1|TRBD2|TRBJ2-1|.
CSVWAWASGAYNEQFF
TGCAGCGTATGGGCCTGGGCTAGCGGAGCCTACAATGAGCAGTTCTTC
>TRBV18|.|TRBJ2-1|.
CAGSPPGSSNNEQFF
TGTGCCGGCTCACCACCGGGCAGTTCCAACAATGAGCAGTTCTTC
>TRBV28|TRBD2|TRBJ2-1|.
CAGSLVTVSGRINEQFF
TGTGCCGGCAGTTTGGTAACAGTTAGCGGGAGGATTAATGAGCAGTTCTTC
>TRBV7-2|TRBD1|TRBJ1-1|.
CASSLARTGGVMNTEAFF
TGTGCCAGCAGCTTAGCTCGGACAGGTGGAGTCATGAACACTGAAGCTTTCTTT
>TRBV20-1|.|TRBJ2-7|few
CSAGLWQGAYEQYF
TGCAGTGCAGGTCTTTGGCAGGGTGCCTACGAGCAGTACTTC
>TRBV6-6|TRBD1|TRBJ1-1|once
CVSSSQGAEAFF
TGTGTCAGCAGTTCTCAGGGGGCTGAAGCTTTCTTT
>TRBV4-3|.|TRBJ2-5|.
CASSKRGVLAQETQYF
TGCGCCAGCAGCAAAAGAGGGGTTCTAGCCCAAGAGACCCAGTACTTC
>TRBV12-3/TRBV12-4|TRBD1|TRBJ1-4|few
CASNWDREYEKLFF
TGTGCCAGCAACTGGGACAGGGAGTATGAAAAACTGTTTTTT
>TRBV7-2|.|TRBJ1-5|.
CASSPLQAFQPQHF
TGTGCCAGCAGCCCACTACAGGCTTTTCAGCCCCAGCATTTT
>TRBV10-3|.|TRBJ2-3|once
CAISEGSGSTDTQYF
TGTGCCATCAGTGAAGGTAGCGGCAGCACAGATACGCAGTATTTT
>TRBV28|.|TRBJ2-5|.
CASSPTGLWETQYF
TGTGCCAGCAGTCCCACAGGGCTCTGGGAGACCCAGTACTTC
>TRBV28|.|TRBJ1-5|.
CASIPWGVGNQPQHF
TGTGCCAGCATCCCCTGGGGGGTCGGCAATCAGCCCCAGCATTTT
>TRBV6-1|.|TRBJ2-3|.
CASSEGALTDTQYF
TGTGCCAGCAGTGAAGGGGCTTTAACAGATACGCAGTATTTT
>TRBV25-1|TRBD1|TRBJ1-2|once
CASSEWGRGANYGYTF
TGTGCCAGCAGTGAATGGGGCAGGGGGGCTAACTATGGCTACACCTTC
>TRBV20-1|.|TRBJ2-1|.
CSLAGLDNEQFF
TGCAGTTTGGCGGGACTGGACAATGAGCAGTTCTTC
>TRBV20-1|.|TRBJ2-5|.
CSARRTQQETQYF
TGCAGTGCTAGACGGACACAACAAGAGACCCAGTACTTC
>TRBV29-1|.|TRBJ2-3|many
CSLSLNADTQYF
TGCAGCCTTAGCTTGAACGCAGATACGCAGTATTTT
>TRBV29-1|TRBD2|TRBJ2-1|.
CSVGGSIFNEQFF
TGCAGCGTGGGAGGGTCCATTTTCAATGAGCAGTTCTTC
>TRBV20-1|.|TRBJ1-5|few
CSAGQYSNQPQHF
TGCAGTGCTGGACAGTATAGCAATCAGCCCCAGCATTTT
>TRBV4-1|.|TRBJ1-1|.
CASSRPGADNTEAFF
TGCGCCAGCAGCCGACCCGGGGCAGATAACACTGAAGCTTTCTTT
>TRBV28|.|TRBJ2-7|.
CASTSPYEQYF
TGTGCCAGCACCTCTCCCTACGAGCAGTACTTC
>TRBV24-1|.|TRBJ2-3|few
CATSDGQLTDTQYF
TGTGCCACCAGTGATGGACAGTTAACAGATACGCAGTATTTT
>TRBV2|.|TRBJ2-7|.
CASWATSEQYF
TGTGCCAGCTGGGCAACCTCCGAGCAGTACTTC
>TRBV20-1|.|TRBJ2-1|.
CSAHAGSSYNEQFF
TGCAGTGCCCATGCAGGGAGCTCCTACAATGAGCAGTTCTTC
>TRBV4-1|.|TRBJ1-1|few
CASSQEDRSPGTFF
TGCGCCAGCAGCCAAGAAGACCGTTCCCCCGGGACTTTCTTT
>TRBV6-1|TRBD1|TRBJ1-1|few
CATTGGNTEAFF
TGTGCCACGACAGGGGGTAACACTGAAGCTTTCTTT
>TRBV11-3|TRBD2|TRBJ2-5|few
CASSMGGVGETQYF
TGTGCCAGCTCCATGGGGGGGGTCGGAGAGACCCAGTACTTC
>TRBV7-8|.|TRBJ2-1|.
CASSLQLSSYNEQFF
TGTGCCAGCAGCTTACAACTGAGCTCCTACAATGAGCAGTTCTTC
>TRBV6-5|.|TRBJ2-7|.
CASRAGSEQYF
TGTGCCAGCAGAGCCGGGTCCGAGCAGTACTTC
>TRBV11-2|.|TRBJ2-7|.
CASSLVQGWNNEQYF
TGTGCCAGCAGCTTAGTACAGGGCTGGAACAATGAGCAGTACTTC
>TRBV7-2|.|TRBJ2-7|.
CASGGTRGPYEQYF
TGTGCCAGCGGGGGGACTAGGGGGCCCTACGAGCAGTACTTC